Listed here are 23 T cell receptor beta chains from one sample, sequenced in a study of cytomegalovirus exposure and HLA in healthy donors. With 60 Vbeta and 13 Jbeta primers, the PCR was carried out. Sequencing was performed with immunoSEQ multiplex PCR; in TCRdb, only in-frame clones are kept and a portion is missing. The sample lists roughly 150,000 clones; about 85% were seen once. Sequenced sample: PBMCs. These receptors were collected from a man in his thirties or forties in good health and CMV-seropositive.

The V and J genes are TRBV29-1 and TRBJ2-1; 8 bases align to TRBD2. The V gene's germline CDR1 is SQVTM and CDR2 ANQGSEA. The CDR3 has 12 amino acids. The CDR3 DNA is TGCGTACTAGCGGACATTTACAATGAGCAGTTCTTC. Amino acid sequence: CVLADIYNEQFF.

The V gene is TRBV2, the J gene TRBJ1-5; 7 bases agree with TRBD1. The CDR3 is 14 amino acids. Germline V gene data show CDR1 as SNHLY and CDR2 as FYNNEI. The trim removed 5 bases at V and 6 bases at J, leaving 7 bases unmatched. The CDR3, as DNA: TGTGCCAGCAGTAATACGCCAGGGGGTCAGCCCCAGCATTTT. Translated, it gives CASSNTPGGQPQHF.

J is TRBJ1-1 and V is TRBV6-6; D is perhaps TRBD1 (5 bases). The V end was cut by 2 bases, the J end by 3 bases, with 7 bases between. CDR1 MNHNY and CDR2 SVGAGI come from the germline V gene (reference sequence). The CDR3 length is 13 residues. The CDR3 sequence: CASSYLRDTEAFF. Here the CDR3 DNA reads TGTGCCAGCAGTTACCTCAGGGACACTGAAGCTTTCTTT.

In this sample, this clone turned up once. The chain combines TRBV7-9 with TRBJ2-1; D is possibly TRBD2 (6 bases). The CDR3 covers 15 residues. Trimming shortened V by 0 bases and J by 7 bases, and 13 bases separated the two germline ends. CDR1 and CDR2 (germline): SEHNR, FQNEAQ (reference sequence). DNA of the CDR3: TGTGCCAGCAGCTTAGCCGGGAGAGGAGCAAATGAGCAGTTCTTC. Its translation: CASSLAGRGANEQFF.

The J gene is TRBJ2-1, the V gene TRBV10-3; 7 bases are shared with TRBD1. Germline trimming cut 7 bases from V and 7 bases from J; bases unmatched to any gene: 19. There are 17 residues in the CDR3. Looked up from germline, CDR1 is ENHRY and CDR2 is SYGVKD. DNA of the CDR3: TGTGCCATCAACTCCGGACAGGAATATTTGCGGTCTAATGAGCAGTTCTTC. Translation: CAINSGQEYLRSNEQFF.

CDR3 coding DNA: TGTGCCAGCAGTTTAGCGGGACTCAATCAGCCCCAGCATTTT. Translating it yields CASSLAGLNQPQHF. The chain joins TRBV27 to TRBJ1-5; D is perhaps TRBD1 (5 bases). V gave up 2 bases and J gave up 3 bases, with 8 bases separating them. The CDR3 spans 14 residues. CDR1 is MNHEY and CDR2 is SMNVEV in the germline V gene (reference sequence).

A single count supports this clone. The chain uses TRBV2 and TRBJ2-5; D gene uncertain. The CDR3 sequence is 14 residues long. The V end was cut by 8 bases, the J end by 2 bases, with 15 bases between. Per germline, CDR1 SNHLY and CDR2 FYNNEI. The CDR3 bases are TGTGCCAGCGGCGCCCACGGCGGTCAAGAGACCCAGTACTTC. This sequence encodes CASGAHGGQETQYF.

In this sample, this clone turned up a few times. This sequence joins TRBV28 and TRBJ2-7; a weak D match, TRBD1 (6 bases). Per the germline V gene, CDR1 is MDHEN and CDR2 is SYDVKM. The CDR3 extends over 14 amino acids. Trimming cost V 4 bases and J 2 bases, with 12 bases left between them. CDR3 bases: TGTGCCAGCAGTTCTGAGGGGACAACCTACGAGCAGTACTTC. Its translation is CASSSEGTTYEQYF.

This clone was observed once. The CDR3: CASSLRGRVHEQYF. CDR3 sequence (DNA): TGTGCCAGCAGCTTGAGAGGGAGGGTCCACGAGCAGTACTTC. The chain uses TRBV7-2 and TRBJ2-7; 7 nucleotides agree with TRBD2. The V gene's germline CDR1 is SGHTA and CDR2 FQGNSA. V lost 3 bases, J lost 5 bases, and 7 bases stayed unmatched. This CDR3 region has 14 residues.

V gene TRBV27 combines with J gene TRBJ2-1; TRBD2 matches 13 bases. Looked up from germline, CDR1 is MNHEY and CDR2 is SMNVEV (reference sequence). V gave up 4 bases and J gave up 7 bases; unmatched junction bases: 10. The CDR3 runs 17 residues. The DNA for the CDR3 is TGTGCCAGCAGTTGGCCCACCGGGACTAGCGGGAAGAATGAGCAGTTCTTC. Translating gives CASSWPTGTSGKNEQFF.

The gene calls are TRBV11-2 and TRBJ2-3; TRBD2 matches 7 bases. This CDR3 contains 19 residues. V lost 1 base to trimming and J lost 2 bases; unmatched junction nucleotides: 15. CDR1 SGHAT and CDR2 FQNNGV come from the germline V gene. CDR3 DNA sequence: TGTGCCAGCAGCTTAGTTTGGGGCCGAAGCGGGACCCCCACAGATACGCAGTATTTT. Translation: CASSLVWGRSGTPTDTQYF.

J is TRBJ2-6 and V is TRBV18; 10 bases align to TRBD2. This CDR3 spans 18 amino acids. The V gene's germline CDR1 is KGHSH and CDR2 LQKENI. V was clipped by 6 bases and J by 0 bases; unmatched bases: 8. The DNA of the CDR3 is TGTGCCAGCTCCCCCACACTAGCGGGGTACTCTGGGGCCAACGTCCTGACTTTC. Protein sequence: CASSPTLAGYSGANVLTF.

This chain joins TRBV11-2 and TRBJ1-5; D remains ambiguous. CDR3 length: 14 amino acids. With 0 bases removed from V and 6 bases from J, the gap between germline ends came to 9 bases. Germline V CDR1 and CDR2: SGHAT, FQNNGV. The CDR3: CASSLDPQSQPQHF. The CDR3 DNA reads as TGTGCCAGCAGCTTAGATCCCCAGTCTCAGCCCCAGCATTTT.

This rearrangement joins TRBV4-2 to TRBJ2-3; TRBD2 matches 10 bases. Germline CDR1 LGHNA, CDR2 YNFKEQ. The CDR3 runs 17 residues. Germline trimming cut 5 bases from V and 4 bases from J; bases unmatched to any gene: 12. The CDR3, as DNA: TGTGCCAGCAGCAGCCGGGCCGGTCTAGCGGGAGCAGATACGCAGTATTTT. Its protein is CASSSRAGLAGADTQYF.

V is TRBV29-1 and J is TRBJ2-3, with D uncertain. The CDR3 has 15 amino acids. Trimming removed 4 bases from V and 1 base from J, with 15 bases in between. From germline, CDR1 is SQVTM and CDR2 ANQGSEA. The CDR3 bases are TGCAGCGTTGCGCCTAGTCCTCGCGGCACAGATACGCAGTATTTT. Its translation is CSVAPSPRGTDTQYF.

This rearrangement joins TRBV19 to TRBJ2-5; possibly TRBD1 for D (7 bases). Per germline, CDR1 LNHDA and CDR2 SQIVND (reference sequence). The CDR3 spans 13 residues. Trimming shortened V by 9 bases and J by 4 bases, and 15 bases separated the two germline ends. The CDR3 bases are TGTGCCAGCAGGGGGGACGCCATAGAGACCCAGTACTTC. It codes for CASRGDAIETQYF.

This clone appeared a single time. The chain is built from TRBV5-5 and TRBJ1-2; weak D call: TRBD1 (5 bases). Trimming pared 1 base from V and 7 bases from J, leaving 8 bases between. This CDR3 contains 12 residues. Germline CDR1 and CDR2: SGHKS and YYEKEE (reference sequence). The CDR3 DNA sequence: TGTGCCAGCAGCTTGTCGCAGGGTGGCTACACCTTC. Its translation is CASSLSQGGYTF.

V gene TRBV4-3 combines with J gene TRBJ2-1; 7 bases map to TRBD2. CDR3 size: 16 residues. Per germline, CDR1 LGHNA and CDR2 YSLEER. V was pared by 3 bases and J by 1 base, with 6 bases of the junction left unmatched. The CDR3 reads CASSQGWRESYNEQFF. Here the CDR3 DNA reads TGCGCCAGCAGCCAGGGTTGGCGGGAGTCCTACAATGAGCAGTTCTTC.

This clone was observed a few times. V is TRBV5-4 and J is TRBJ2-7; possible D gene TRBD2, 7 bases. Trimming left V 3 bases short and J 7 bases short, with 14 bases between. Germline V gene sequence: CDR1 SGHNT, CDR2 YYREEE (reference sequence). This CDR3 is built from 13 residues. The CDR3 nucleotides read TGTGCCAGCAGCTCCGGGGGGCGCTCGGAGCAGTACGTC. Translation: CASSSGGRSEQYV.

The V call is TRBV2, the J call TRBJ2-1; 9 bases match TRBD2. This CDR3 is 14 amino acids long. Trimming at V came to 5 bases and at J to 6 bases, leaving 5 bases not matched to a gene. The germline CDR1 and CDR2 sequences are SNHLY and FYNNEI. In DNA form, the CDR3 reads TGTGCCAGCAGTCTAGCGGGAATCAGCAATGAGCAGTTCTTC. Protein sequence: CASSLAGISNEQFF.

The V call is TRBV5-5, the J call TRBJ2-2; 9 bases line up with TRBD1. The CDR3 covers 14 residues. The V gene end was trimmed by 4 bases and the J gene end by 7 bases; junction bases not matched to a gene: 5. Germline CDR1 is SGHKS and CDR2 is YYEKEE (reference sequence). The CDR3 bases are TGTGCCAGCAGCATACAGGGGGCGAACGGGGAGCTGTTTTTT. Translation: CASSIQGANGELFF. The full variable domain, its missing parts supplied by reference TRBV5-5 and TRBJ2-2, is DAGVTQSPTHLIKTRGQQVTLRCSPISGHKSVSWYQQVLGQGPQFIFQYYEKEERGRGNFPDRFSARQFPNYSSELNVNALLLGDSALYLCASSIQGANGELFFGEGSRLTVL.

The genes are TRBV5-4 and TRBJ2-1, with 14 nucleotides matching TRBD2. The CDR3 length is 17 residues. J lost 5 bases, V lost 1 base, and 5 bases had no gene match. Germline assignment: CDR1 SGHNT and CDR2 YYREEE (reference sequence). CDR3 DNA sequence: TGTGCCAGCAGCTTGAAGACTAGCGGGAGGGGCGACAATGAGCAGTTCTTC. Protein sequence: CASSLKTSGRGDNEQFF.

The rearrangement links TRBV6-1 to TRBJ1-6; 7 bases are a match to TRBD1. Looked up from germline, CDR1 is MNHNS and CDR2 is SASEGT. Trimming cost V 7 bases and J 6 bases; bases outside gene matches: 6. The CDR3 spans 14 residues. The CDR3 is CASKSGTANSPLHF. DNA for the CDR3: TGTGCCAGCAAAAGTGGGACAGCTAATTCACCCCTCCACTTT.